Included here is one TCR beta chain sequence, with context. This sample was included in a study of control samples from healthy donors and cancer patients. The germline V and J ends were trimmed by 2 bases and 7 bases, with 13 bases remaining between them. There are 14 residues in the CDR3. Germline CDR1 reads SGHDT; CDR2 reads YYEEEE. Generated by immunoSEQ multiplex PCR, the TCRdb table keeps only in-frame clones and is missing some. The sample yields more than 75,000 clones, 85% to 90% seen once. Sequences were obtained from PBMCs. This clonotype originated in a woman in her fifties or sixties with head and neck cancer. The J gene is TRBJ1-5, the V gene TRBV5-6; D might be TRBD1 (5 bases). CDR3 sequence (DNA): TGTGCCAGCAGCTTAGTGGGGGAAGGGCAGCCCCAGCATTTT. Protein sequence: CASSLVGEGQPQHF.